This entry features one T cell receptor beta chain sequence. Its antigen is not known. One junction end disagrees with the germline gene, perhaps due to a read error. The record originates from a study of blood T cells in healthy people across ages. Overall study findings and caveats: Strong correlation existed between TCR beta diversity and naive T cell percentage.

A second PCR, run for about 7 to 11 cycles, used a sample-barcoded 5' primer plus a J-beta primer mix. TCRdb recomputed calls from the 5' RACE reads with MiXCR, one row per CDR3 protein. The table lists some 850,000 distinct CDR3 sequences, 20% to 30% of them singletons. There are 12 residues in the CDR3. Germline CDR1 is LGHDT and CDR2 is YNNKEL (reference sequence). The same data also contributed to another study, on T cells of mothers and their children.

Sequencing input: blood. The clonotype originates from a boy between 10 and 17 years old in good health. The chain has TRBV3-1 and TRBJ1-4; D unclear. CDR3 bases: TGTGCCAGCAGCCAAGGACAATCGGGCCCCCATTGG. As protein: CASSQGQSGPHW.